The 27 T cell receptor beta chains reported below all come from one sample, sequenced in a study of blood T cell repertoires in COVID-19. Assay used: immunoSEQ multiplex PCR; TCRdb lists only in-frame clones, some missing. The table lists a few hundred thousand clones, approximately 89% of them singletons. Sequenced material: peripheral blood. The source of these receptors is a woman in her 70s with COVID-19, enrolled during active disease.

This chain joins TRBV6-2 or TRBV6-3 and TRBJ2-5; 8 bases are a match to TRBD2. Germline CDR1 and CDR2: MNHEY and SVGEGT. The CDR3 consists of 14 residues. Unmatched junction bases numbered 6, after V lost 4 bases and J lost 5 bases. The CDR3 loop is CASSSSGRGETQYF. The DNA of the CDR3 is TGTGCCAGCAGTTCCAGCGGGAGAGGTGAGACCCAGTACTTC.

The rearrangement uses TRBV19 and TRBJ2-3, with a possible D match to TRBD2 (5 bases). Per germline, CDR1 LNHDA and CDR2 SQIVND (reference sequence). The CDR3 is 15 amino acids. V was shortened by 3 bases and J by 4 bases, with 14 bases between the two germline ends. CDR3 coding DNA: TGTGCCAGTAGTATCGGCGGACTTTCCTCAGATACGCAGTATTTT. It is translated as CASSIGGLSSDTQYF.

CDR3 region: CATSRRWNQPQHF. The CDR3 DNA reads TGTGCCACCAGCCGGAGATGGAATCAGCCCCAGCATTTT. This chain joins TRBV15 and TRBJ1-5, with D unresolved. This CDR3 comprises 13 residues. Germline V CDR1 and CDR2: LNHNV, YYDKDF (reference sequence). V was trimmed by 5 bases and J by 4 bases, leaving 9 bases between them.

The chain links TRBV10-3 to TRBJ1-5; TRBD1 matches at 10 bases. Germline trimming cut 4 bases from V and 5 bases from J; bases unmatched to any gene: 5. The V gene's germline CDR1 is ENHRY and CDR2 SYGVKD. This CDR3 comprises 15 residues. The CDR3 is CAISAATGGDQPQHF. As DNA, the CDR3 is TGTGCCATCAGTGCCGCGACAGGGGGCGATCAGCCCCAGCATTTT.

V and J are TRBV28 and TRBJ1-1; TRBD1 aligns across 7 bases. The CDR3 spans 15 residues. Unmatched junction bases numbered 11, after V lost 3 bases and J lost 7 bases. Per germline, CDR1 MDHEN and CDR2 SYDVKM. CDR3 sequence (DNA): TGTGCCAGCAGTTTCTTTGGGACAGCAAGTTTTGAAGCTTTCTTT. It codes for CASSFFGTASFEAFF.

V gene TRBV18 combines with J gene TRBJ1-2, with 7 positions matching TRBD1. The CDR3 sequence is 15 residues long. Trimming at V came to 2 bases and at J to 5 bases, leaving 8 bases not matched to a gene. CDR1 and CDR2 from the germline V gene are KGHSH and LQKENI. CDR3 in DNA: TGTGCCAGCTCACCATCGCCAGGGGGTGATTATGGCTACACCTTC. This translates into CASSPSPGGDYGYTF.

Concerning this clone: Other DNA sequences of this sample code for an identical CDR3. The rearrangement joins TRBV10-3 to TRBJ1-1; 12 positions match TRBD1. This CDR3 is built from 15 residues. Trimming cost V 3 bases and J 5 bases; bases outside gene matches: 4. Germline lookup yields CDR1 ENHRY and CDR2 SYGVKD. The CDR3 bases are TGTGCCATCAGTGATAGGGACAGGGGGCATACTGAAGCTTTCTTT. Translated: CAISDRDRGHTEAFF.

This clone was seen once. The chain's CDR3 is CASTATGAAGYTF. Here the CDR3 DNA reads TGTGCCAGTACCGCTACAGGGGCAGCTGGCTACACCTTC. The V call is TRBV19, the J call TRBJ1-2; 7 positions agree with TRBD1. From germline, CDR1 is LNHDA and CDR2 SQIVND (reference sequence). CDR3 length equals 13 residues. V lost 7 bases, J lost 7 bases, and 9 bases stayed unmatched.

This chain uses TRBV30 with TRBJ2-3, with D possibly TRBD1 on 5 matching bases. The CDR3 covers 13 residues. Per the germline V gene, CDR1 is GTSNPN and CDR2 is SVGIG (reference sequence). Trimming stripped 3 bases from V and 0 bases from J, with 7 bases between. CDR3 protein: CAWRQASTDTQYF. The CDR3, as DNA: TGTGCCTGGAGACAGGCTAGCACAGATACGCAGTATTTT.

The chain links TRBV5-1 to TRBJ2-2; 9 nucleotides align to TRBD1. The V gene's germline CDR1 is SGHRS and CDR2 YFSETQ. With 5 bases clipped from V and 1 base from J, the junction kept 6 bases outside the gene matches. This CDR3 region has 16 residues. For the CDR3, the DNA is TGCGCCAGCAGACCGGACAGGGGTCGGAACACCGGGGAGCTGTTTTTT. It encodes CASRPDRGRNTGELFF.

This sequence joins TRBV21-1 and TRBJ2-7; the table's D gene call, TRBD2, was not cross checked with the DNA. TRBV21-1 is described as a pseudogene. This CDR3 has 17 amino acids. The CDR3: CASLRSLTSRGSYEQYF. As DNA, the CDR3 is TGTGCCAGCCTCAGGAGCCTAACTAGTCGAGGATCCTACGAGCAGTACTTC.

This chain connects TRBV4-3 to TRBJ2-7; 7 bases map to TRBD1. Germline CDR1 is LGHNA and CDR2 is YSLEER. V was pared by 4 bases and J by 3 bases, with 3 bases of the junction left unmatched. The CDR3 loop spans 13 amino acids. CDR3 in amino acids: CASSRDRVYEQYF. The CDR3 bases are TGCGCCAGCAGCCGCGACAGGGTCTACGAGCAGTACTTC.

The chain has TRBV5-8 and TRBJ2-3, with 10 positions matching TRBD2. This CDR3 comprises 16 residues. CDR1 is SGHTS and CDR2 is YDEGEE in the germline V gene. V was clipped by 0 bases and J by 1 base; unmatched bases: 2. The CDR3 reads CASSLALAGGTDTQYF. The CDR3 DNA reads TGTGCCAGCAGCTTGGCCCTAGCGGGGGGCACAGATACGCAGTATTTT.

The chain couples TRBV7-2 to TRBJ2-3, with D unclear. The V gene lost 7 bases and the J gene lost 4 bases, with 12 bases spanning the gap. Germline V lookup: CDR1 SGHTA, CDR2 FQGNSA. This CDR3 has 13 amino acids. The CDR3 nucleotides are TGTGCCAGCACGACGGGTTTGCCAGATACGCAGTATTTT. This gives the protein CASTTGLPDTQYF.

The chain couples TRBV30 to TRBJ2-5; 8 bases agree with TRBD2. The junction had 1 base not matched to a gene; V was cut back by 0 bases and J by 4 bases. This CDR3 spans 13 amino acids. Germline CDR1 is GTSNPN and CDR2 is SVGIG (reference sequence). The CDR3 is CAWSVAGGETQYF. The DNA of the CDR3 is TGTGCCTGGAGTGTTGCGGGAGGAGAGACCCAGTACTTC.

This clone was recorded only once. The CDR3, as DNA: TGTGCCAGCAGTCGCGGACTAGCGGGAGAGGGTCACAATGAGCAGTTCTTC. Translating gives CASSRGLAGEGHNEQFF. J is TRBJ2-1 and V is TRBV6-6; TRBD2 matches at 13 bases. Per germline, CDR1 MNHNY and CDR2 SVGAGI (reference sequence). Germline trimming cut 5 bases from V and 5 bases from J; bases unmatched to any gene: 9. The CDR3 extends over 17 amino acids.

The J gene is TRBJ2-3, the V gene TRBV4-2, with 8 bases aligning to TRBD2. The CDR3 is 16 amino acids. The germline V gene has CDR1 LGHNA and CDR2 YNFKEQ. Losses at the gene ends were 1 base for V and 3 bases for J; bases not matched to a gene: 6. CDR3 nucleotide sequence: TGTGCCAGCAGCCAAGTCGAGTTAGCGGGGACAGATACGCAGTATTTT. Translation: CASSQVELAGTDTQYF.

This CDR3 reads CATSDLGQGDNEQFF. The CDR3 DNA reads TGTGCCACCAGTGATTTGGGACAGGGAGACAATGAGCAGTTCTTC. The rearrangement uses TRBV24-1 and TRBJ2-1; 8 bases line up with TRBD1. Trimming at V came to 0 bases and at J to 5 bases, leaving 2 bases not matched to a gene. CDR3 size: 15 residues. The germline gives CDR1 KGHDR, CDR2 SFDVKD.

This chain links TRBV27 with TRBJ2-7; 8 bases are shared with TRBD2. Germline V gene sequence: CDR1 MNHEY, CDR2 SMNVEV (reference sequence). Germline trimming cut 2 bases from V and 3 bases from J; bases unmatched to any gene: 15. The CDR3 runs 18 residues. The CDR3 here is CASSLTWGPTSGFYEQYF. CDR3 nucleotide sequence: TGTGCCAGCAGTTTAACTTGGGGTCCAACTAGCGGATTCTACGAGCAGTACTTC.

A few counts support this clone. The chain recombines TRBV28 with TRBJ1-2; possible D gene TRBD1, 6 bases. Germline loops: CDR1 MDHEN, CDR2 SYDVKM. Trimming removed 3 bases at V and 3 bases at J, with 11 bases between. This CDR3 is 14 amino acids long. The CDR3 sequence is CASSLGARDYGYTF. The DNA of the CDR3 is TGTGCCAGCAGTTTGGGGGCGCGGGACTATGGCTACACCTTC.

The V call is TRBV7-3, the J call TRBJ2-1; 8 bases are a match to TRBD1. The V and J ends lost 5 bases and 5 bases, in that order; junction bases with no gene match: 20. This CDR3 is 19 amino acids long. Germline V gives CDR1 SGHTA, CDR2 FQGTGA. The DNA for the CDR3 is TGTGCCAGCAGCCCAAAGGGATGGAGGTCGGGACAGGCTGACAATGAGCAGTTCTTC. Amino acid sequence: CASSPKGWRSGQADNEQFF.

The chain combines TRBV5-1 with TRBJ2-3; TRBD2 matches at 13 bases. CDR1 is SGHRS, CDR2 YFSETQ, per germline. Trimming at V came to 4 bases and at J to 3 bases, leaving 8 bases not matched to a gene. The CDR3 spans 17 residues. The CDR3: CASSRTKLAGGTDTQYF. DNA for the CDR3: TGCGCCAGCAGCCGGACAAAACTAGCGGGAGGGACAGATACGCAGTATTTT.

The chain couples TRBV24-1 to TRBJ2-3; 7 nucleotides agree with TRBD1. J gave up 3 bases and V 3 bases, and 8 bases lay outside the gene matches. CDR1 KGHDR and CDR2 SFDVKD come from the germline V gene. The CDR3 totals 16 residues. The DNA for the CDR3 is TGTGCCACCAGTGATGGGACAGACGGCGGGACAGATACGCAGTATTTT. Translating it yields CATSDGTDGGTDTQYF.

Concerning this clone itself: Other DNA sequences within the sample encode an identical CDR3. The chain couples TRBV5-1 to TRBJ2-1; a possible D gene is TRBD2 (5 bases). The germline V gene has CDR1 SGHRS and CDR2 YFSETQ. This CDR3 region has 15 residues. Trimming left V 1 base short and J 4 bases short, with 12 bases between. CDR3 coding DNA: TGCGCCAGCAGCTTGCGGCTAGCTGCTTACAATGAGCAGTTCTTC. It encodes CASSLRLAAYNEQFF.

The chain links TRBV7-8 to TRBJ2-1; D unresolved. The CDR3 sequence is 16 residues long. The V end was cut by 3 bases, the J end by 0 bases, with 12 bases between. CDR1 SGHVS and CDR2 FQNEAQ come from the germline V gene. The CDR3 DNA reads as TGTGCCAGCAGCTTGGTTGCGGTCAGCTCCTACAATGAGCAGTTCTTC. Translation: CASSLVAVSSYNEQFF.

The rearrangement uses TRBV29-1 and TRBJ1-1; 7 nucleotides align to TRBD1. Germline CDR1 SQVTM, CDR2 ANQGSEA. With 6 bases clipped from V and 4 bases from J, the junction kept 2 bases outside the gene matches. The CDR3 is made up of 11 amino acids. The DNA of the CDR3 is TGCAGCGTACAGGGGTCCACTGAAGCTTTCTTT. Translated: CSVQGSTEAFF.

This chain connects TRBV6-6 to TRBJ2-1; D not resolved. CDR3 size: 14 residues. The V end was cut by 6 bases, the J end by 3 bases, with 12 bases between. CDR1 is MNHNY, CDR2 SVGAGI, per germline (reference sequence). CDR3 in amino acids: CASSTNLLYNEQFF. As DNA, the CDR3 is TGTGCCAGCAGCACCAACTTACTCTACAATGAGCAGTTCTTC.